The next 8 T cell receptor beta chains were all read from a single sample in a study of blood T cell repertoires in COVID-19. Generated by immunoSEQ multiplex PCR, the TCRdb table keeps only in-frame clones and is missing some. The data contain tens of thousands of clones, more than 80% of them singletons. Source material: PBMCs or T cells enriched from blood (not recorded which). Receptors originate from a woman in her thirties or forties with acute COVID-19.

This chain uses TRBV19 with TRBJ2-1; 8 bases line up with TRBD1. This CDR3 spans 19 amino acids. Germline V gene sequence: CDR1 LNHDA, CDR2 SQIVND (reference sequence). J gave up 2 bases and V 0 bases, and 12 bases lay outside the gene matches. The CDR3 sequence: CASSIDSLPTGVTYNEQFF. The CDR3 DNA follows: TGTGCCAGTAGTATAGATTCTTTACCGACAGGGGTAACCTACAATGAGCAGTTCTTC.

The chain uses TRBV6-6 and TRBJ2-7; D is perhaps TRBD2 (5 bases). There are 14 residues in the CDR3. Germline-derived CDR1 and CDR2 are MNHNY and SVGAGI (reference sequence). The V end was cut by 1 base, the J end by 3 bases, with 10 bases between. The CDR3 loop is CASSYYGLIYEQYF. Written as DNA, the CDR3 is TGTGCCAGCAGTTACTATGGACTCATCTACGAGCAGTACTTC.

J is TRBJ1-5 and V is TRBV19; no clear D gene. CDR1 LNHDA and CDR2 SQIVND come from the germline V gene (reference sequence). The CDR3 is 14 amino acids. Trimming left V 8 bases short and J 4 bases short, with 15 bases between. The DNA of the CDR3 is TGTGCCAGTGGCCGGCAGAGGGCTAATCAGCCCCAGCATTTT. Protein product: CASGRQRANQPQHF.

The chain links TRBV9 to TRBJ2-7; TRBD1 aligns across 7 bases. Germline CDR1 reads SGDLS; CDR2 reads YYNGEE. V lost 1 base to trimming and J lost 1 base; unmatched junction nucleotides: 2. The CDR3 has 14 residues. The CDR3 loop reads CASSVQGVSYEQYF. The CDR3 DNA reads as TGTGCCAGCAGCGTACAGGGGGTTTCCTACGAGCAGTACTTC. Full variable domain (rest looked up from reference TRBV9 and TRBJ2-7): DSGVTQTPKHLITATGQRVTLRCSPRSGDLSVYWYQQSLDQGLQFLIQYYNGEERAKGNILERFSAQQFPDLHSELNLSSLELGDSALYFCASSVQGVSYEQYFGPGTRLTVT.

The chain's CDR3 is CASSLHPDTEAFF. CDR3 sequence (DNA): TGCGCCAGCAGCTTGCATCCGGACACTGAAGCTTTCTTT. The chain carries TRBV5-1 and TRBJ1-1; unclear D gene. Deletions cut 1 base from V and 3 bases from J, with 7 bases between. The CDR3 spans 13 residues. CDR1 is SGHRS and CDR2 is YFSETQ in the germline V gene.

The CDR3 region is CASSRAGSYNEQFF. Written as DNA, the CDR3 is TGCGCCAGCAGTAGAGCGGGGAGCTACAATGAGCAGTTCTTC. J is TRBJ2-1 and V is TRBV10-1, with 7 bases matching TRBD2. V lost 5 bases, J lost 3 bases, and 4 bases stayed unmatched. The CDR3 covers 14 residues. CDR1 is WNHNN and CDR2 is SYGVQD in the germline V gene (reference sequence).

The gene calls are TRBV6-1 and TRBJ2-6; 9 nucleotides line up with TRBD1. Trimming cost V 3 bases and J 4 bases; bases outside gene matches: 4. The CDR3 is 16 amino acids. Germline lookup yields CDR1 MNHNS and CDR2 SASEGT. The CDR3 nucleotides read TGTGCCAGCAGTGATCACAGGGGGCCAGGGGCCAACGTCCTGACTTTC. Protein product: CASSDHRGPGANVLTF.

A few counts support this clone. V is TRBV29-1 and J is TRBJ2-1; 15 nucleotides match TRBD2. V gave up 6 bases and J gave up 0 bases; unmatched junction bases: 3. Germline lookup yields CDR1 SQVTM and CDR2 ANQGSEA. The CDR3 covers 16 residues. Written as DNA, the CDR3 is TGCAGCGTCGGACTAGCGGGGGGGTACTCCTACAATGAGCAGTTCTTC. Its protein is CSVGLAGGYSYNEQFF.